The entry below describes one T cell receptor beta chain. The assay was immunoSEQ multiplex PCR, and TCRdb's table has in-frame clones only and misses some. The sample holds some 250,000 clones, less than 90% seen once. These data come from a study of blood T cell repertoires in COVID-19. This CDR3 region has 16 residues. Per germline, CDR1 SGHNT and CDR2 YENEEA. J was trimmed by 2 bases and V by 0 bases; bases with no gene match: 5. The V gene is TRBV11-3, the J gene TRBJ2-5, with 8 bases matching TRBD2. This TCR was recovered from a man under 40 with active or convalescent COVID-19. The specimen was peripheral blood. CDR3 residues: CASSLDITSGQETQYF. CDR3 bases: TGTGCCAGCAGCTTAGACATCACTAGCGGTCAAGAGACCCAGTACTTC.